The 21 T cell receptor beta chains given below trace back to one sample, sequenced in a study of T cell responses to AZD1222 COVID-19 vaccine (dated by TCRdb to the early 2020s). The time point label here, explained by the study, means: about 28 days (+/-7) after the second vaccine dose. The library was built by means of the immunoSEQ multiplex PCR assay. TCRdb stores this immuneACCESS table with in-frame sequences only. Part of the clones is absent; in the studies checked, under half of the shortfall reflects unresolved V genes, and no reason is known for the rest. This sample comprises fewer than 200,000 clones, 87% of them detected only once. Around 0.99% of the sample rests with the top ten. The sequencing here drew on peripheral blood, taken 28 days after the second AZD1222 dose. These receptors originate from an adult who received the AZD1222 COVID-19 vaccine.

The chain couples TRBV29-1 to TRBJ1-1, with D maybe TRBD1 (6 bases). Germline CDR1 SQVTM, CDR2 ANQGSEA. The CDR3 spans 14 residues. Trimming shortened V by 4 bases and J by 0 bases, and 12 bases separated the two germline ends. This CDR3 is CSVGRGGVNTEAFF. CDR3 sequence (DNA): TGCAGCGTTGGTAGGGGGGGAGTGAACACTGAAGCTTTCTTT.

The gene calls are TRBV19 and TRBJ2-7; TRBD1 agrees at 7 bases. Germline lookup yields CDR1 LNHDA and CDR2 SQIVND (reference sequence). V dropped 9 bases and J dropped 2; count of bases not matched to a gene: 13. The CDR3 totals 15 residues. CDR3 bases: TGTGCCAGCCGTTCCCGAGACAGGGATCCCTACGAGCAGTACTTC. Translating it yields CASRSRDRDPYEQYF.

V and J are TRBV12-3 or TRBV12-4 and TRBJ1-2; D remains ambiguous. The CDR3 sequence is 11 residues long. Trimming pared 6 bases from V and 3 bases from J, leaving 5 bases between. For the CDR3, the DNA is TGTGCCAGCAGAGCTGACTATGGCTACACCTTC. Translated, it gives CASRADYGYTF.

J is TRBJ1-1 and V is TRBV5-1; a weak D match, TRBD1 (5 bases). CDR1 and CDR2 (germline): SGHRS, YFSETQ. The CDR3 has 13 residues. Between the trimmed V and J ends, which lost 1 base and 2 bases, there was a span of 6 bases. The chain's CDR3 is CASSLTGNTEAFF. In DNA, the CDR3 is TGCGCCAGCAGCTTGACAGGAAACACTGAAGCTTTCTTT.

The chain couples TRBV7-2 to TRBJ1-1, with D unclear. This CDR3 has 15 amino acids. V lost 1 base and J lost 3, with 12 bases in between. The germline V gene has CDR1 SGHTA and CDR2 FQGNSA. CDR3 sequence (DNA): TGTGCCAGCAGCTTAGGAGCCAGGATATACACTGAAGCTTTCTTT. The encoded protein is CASSLGARIYTEAFF.

This clone was detected a few times. The chain recombines TRBV5-1 with TRBJ1-3; possible D gene TRBD1, 5 bases. The CDR3 totals 15 residues. Trimming removed 3 bases at V and 0 bases at J, with 10 bases between. Germline CDR1 SGHRS, CDR2 YFSETQ. CDR3 in amino acids: CASSYDSRSGNTIYF. For the CDR3, the DNA is TGCGCCAGCAGCTACGACAGCCGCTCTGGAAACACCATATATTTT.

The V and J genes are TRBV4-1 and TRBJ1-6; D is possibly TRBD1 (6 bases). The CDR3 is 17 residues long. V lost 0 bases and J 9 bases, leaving 18 bases between the germline ends. CDR1 is MGHRA and CDR2 is YSYEKL in the germline V gene. The CDR3 nucleotides read TGCGCCAGCAGCCAAGATGGGGGGCGCGTTCCAGGTTCACCCCTCCACTTT. It translates to CASSQDGGRVPGSPLHF.

This clone has a single count. The rearrangement links TRBV5-5 to TRBJ2-2; D is possibly TRBD1 (6 bases). CDR3 size: 15 residues. Germline V lookup: CDR1 SGHKS, CDR2 YYEKEE (reference sequence). V lost 4 bases and J 4 bases, leaving 14 bases between the germline ends. The CDR3 coding sequence is TGTGCCAGCAGCCTAGAAGGGGGATCCACCGGGGAGCTGTTTTTT. Its translation is CASSLEGGSTGELFF.

Here the CDR3 reads CASSQGGRQETQYF. The CDR3 DNA reads as TGTGCCAGCAGCCAAGGAGGCAGGCAAGAGACCCAGTACTTC. V gene TRBV3-1 (or the pseudogene TRBV3-2) combines with J gene TRBJ2-5; D is unresolved. With 1 base removed from V and 2 bases from J, the gap between germline ends came to 8 bases. The CDR3 runs 14 residues. Germline loops: CDR1 LGHDT, CDR2 YNNKEL (reference sequence).

The CDR3: CASSPSEGYGYTF. The CDR3 DNA reads as TGTGCCAGCTCACCATCAGAGGGCTATGGCTACACCTTC. The J gene is TRBJ1-2, the V gene TRBV18; D uncertain. This CDR3 has 13 residues. The germline gives CDR1 KGHSH, CDR2 LQKENI. Deletions cut 2 bases from V and 4 bases from J, with 8 bases between. The full variable domain, in which reference TRBV18 and TRBJ1-2 provide the parts outside the CDR3, is NAGVMQNPRHLVRRRGQEARLRCSPMKGHSHVYWYRQLPEEGLKFMVYLQKENIIDESGMPKERFSAEFPKEGPSILRIQQVVRGDSAAYFCASSPSEGYGYTFGSGTRLTVV.

The V call is TRBV19, the J call TRBJ2-7; the match to TRBD1 covers 8 bases. CDR1 and CDR2 (germline): LNHDA, SQIVND (reference sequence). This CDR3 spans 15 amino acids. With V trimmed by 4 bases and J by 2 bases, 7 bases remained unmatched. This CDR3 is CASSTTGQGPYEQYF. DNA of the CDR3: TGTGCCAGTAGTACCACCGGACAGGGTCCCTACGAGCAGTACTTC.

The V gene is TRBV4-2, the J gene TRBJ1-3; 8 nucleotides agree with TRBD1. The junction had 6 bases not matched to a gene; V was cut back by 0 bases and J by 2 bases. This CDR3 contains 17 residues. Germline V gene data show CDR1 as LGHNA and CDR2 as YNFKEQ. Written as DNA, the CDR3 is TGTGCCAGCAGCCAAGATGGGACAGGAGTAACTGGAAACACCATATATTTT. Translation: CASSQDGTGVTGNTIYF.

The CDR3 nucleotides are TGTGCCAGCAGCCAAGTACAGGCTGTGGGGGAGCAGTACTTC. It is translated as CASSQVQAVGEQYF. The rearrangement joins TRBV14 to TRBJ2-7; D may be TRBD1 (5 bases). V dropped 1 base and J dropped 7 bases, with 14 bases sitting between them. CDR1 SGHDN and CDR2 FVKESK come from the germline V gene. This CDR3 contains 14 residues.

V is TRBV11-2 and J is TRBJ2-1, with TRBD2 matching 8 bases. Germline values: CDR1 SGHAT, CDR2 FQNNGV. The CDR3 extends over 16 amino acids. V gave up 3 bases and J gave up 3 bases; unmatched junction bases: 7. CDR3 in amino acids: CASSFSGGENYNEQFF. In nucleotides, the CDR3 is TGTGCCAGCAGCTTCAGCGGGGGTGAAAACTACAATGAGCAGTTCTTC.

The genes are TRBV19 and TRBJ2-1; 9 bases fit TRBD2. In germline, CDR1 is LNHDA, CDR2 SQIVND (reference sequence). V shed 5 bases, J shed 4 bases, and the junction held 9 bases outside the gene matches. This CDR3 has 16 amino acids. Written as DNA, the CDR3 is TGTGCCAGTAGTCCTCCGCGGGGGGGCGCTTACAATGAGCAGTTCTTC. It specifies CASSPPRGGAYNEQFF.

The chain is built from TRBV19 and TRBJ2-3; maybe TRBD1 (5 bases). This CDR3 is built from 16 residues. Germline loops: CDR1 LNHDA, CDR2 SQIVND (reference sequence). V gave up 7 bases and J gave up 1 base, with 18 bases separating them. The CDR3 DNA is TGTGCCAGTAATGGGCTAAGGGGCAGGGGCACAGATACGCAGTATTTT. Protein product: CASNGLRGRGTDTQYF.

This chain joins TRBV4-1 and TRBJ1-2; possibly TRBD1 for D (5 bases). This CDR3 is 16 amino acids long. The V and J ends lost 0 bases and 4 bases respectively, with 15 bases between them. CDR1 and CDR2 from the germline V gene are MGHRA and YSYEKL. The CDR3 DNA is TGCGCCAGCAGCCAAGATTTCCAGGGATATTTCTATGGCTACACCTTC. Protein: CASSQDFQGYFYGYTF.

V gene TRBV27 combines with J gene TRBJ2-1; no reliable D call. This CDR3 region has 12 residues. The V gene's germline CDR1 is MNHEY and CDR2 SMNVEV (reference sequence). Trimming removed 5 bases from V and 6 bases from J, with 8 bases in between. The CDR3, as DNA: TGTGCCAGCAGTCCCCTAAGCAATGAGCAGTTCTTC. This translates into CASSPLSNEQFF.

The chain recombines TRBV11-2 with TRBJ1-1; D ambiguous. From germline, CDR1 is SGHAT and CDR2 FQNNGV. CDR3 length equals 15 residues. The V gene lost 0 bases and the J gene lost 1 base, with 9 bases spanning the gap. CDR3 DNA: TGTGCCAGCAGCTTAGATCGGGTCGGGAACACTGAAGCTTTCTTT. Translating gives CASSLDRVGNTEAFF.

The rearrangement links TRBV28 to TRBJ1-3; 7 nucleotides line up with TRBD1. From germline, CDR1 is MDHEN and CDR2 SYDVKM. V shed 7 bases, J shed 0 bases, and the junction held 9 bases outside the gene matches. The CDR3 totals 16 residues. The CDR3 loop is CASTFGQESSGNTIYF. CDR3 sequence (DNA): TGTGCCAGCACCTTCGGACAGGAGAGCTCTGGAAACACCATATATTTT.

V gene TRBV6-6 combines with J gene TRBJ2-5; the D call may be TRBD1 or TRBD2 (5 bases each). Trimming cost V 8 bases and J 6 bases, with 19 bases left between them. Per germline, CDR1 MNHNY and CDR2 SVGAGI (reference sequence). There are 14 residues in the CDR3. The CDR3 protein is CASRKTMGRQTQYF. DNA for the CDR3: TGTGCCAGCCGAAAAACAATGGGACGCCAGACCCAGTACTTC.